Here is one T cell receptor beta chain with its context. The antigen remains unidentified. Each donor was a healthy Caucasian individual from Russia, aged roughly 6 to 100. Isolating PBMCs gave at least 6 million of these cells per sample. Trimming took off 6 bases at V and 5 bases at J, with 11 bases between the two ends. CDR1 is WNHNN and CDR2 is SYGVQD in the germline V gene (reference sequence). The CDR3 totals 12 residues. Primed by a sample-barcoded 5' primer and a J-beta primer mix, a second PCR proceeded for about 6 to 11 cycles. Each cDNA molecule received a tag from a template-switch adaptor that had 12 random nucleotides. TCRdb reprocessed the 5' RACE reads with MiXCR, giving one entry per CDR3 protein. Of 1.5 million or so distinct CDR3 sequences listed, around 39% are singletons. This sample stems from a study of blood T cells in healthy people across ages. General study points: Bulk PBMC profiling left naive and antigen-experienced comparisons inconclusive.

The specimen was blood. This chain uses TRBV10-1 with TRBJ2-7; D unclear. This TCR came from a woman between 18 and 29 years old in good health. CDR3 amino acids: CASSGPTDEQYF. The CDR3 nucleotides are TGCGCCAGCAGCGGGCCGACGGACGAGCAGTACTTC.